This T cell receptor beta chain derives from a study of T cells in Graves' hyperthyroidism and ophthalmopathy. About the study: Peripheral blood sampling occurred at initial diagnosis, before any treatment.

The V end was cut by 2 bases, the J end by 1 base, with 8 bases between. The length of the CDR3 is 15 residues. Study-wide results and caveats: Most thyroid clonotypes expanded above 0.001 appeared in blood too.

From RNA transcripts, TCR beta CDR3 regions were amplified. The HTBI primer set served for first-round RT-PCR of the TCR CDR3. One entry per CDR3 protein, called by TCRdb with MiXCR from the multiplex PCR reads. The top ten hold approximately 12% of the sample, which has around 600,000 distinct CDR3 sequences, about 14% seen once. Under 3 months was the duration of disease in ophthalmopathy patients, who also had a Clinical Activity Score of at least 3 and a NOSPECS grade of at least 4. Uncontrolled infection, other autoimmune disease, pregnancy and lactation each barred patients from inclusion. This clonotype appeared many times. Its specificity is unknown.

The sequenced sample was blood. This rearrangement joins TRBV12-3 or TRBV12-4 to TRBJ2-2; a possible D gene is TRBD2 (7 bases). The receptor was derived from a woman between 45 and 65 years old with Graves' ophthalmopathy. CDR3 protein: CASSLRGGNTGELFF. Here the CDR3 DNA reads TGTGCCAGCAGTTTAAGGGGGGGGAACACCGGGGAGCTGTTTTTT.